This T cell receptor (beta chain) was captured by sequencing in a study of T-cell reconstitution after alpha-beta-depleted transplantation in children. General study results and limits: T cells produced anew were the main source of T-cell counts and diversity one year after transplant. Alpha-beta T cells about two months after transplant reportedly derived from several hundred expanded graft clones.

This clonotype has ten or more counts. Its antigen remains unknown. CDR3 length: 14 residues. V trimming: 5 bases; J trimming: 4 bases; junction bases outside the gene matches: 5. A library of TCRbeta sequences, prepared with unique molecular identifiers, was generated. TCRdb itself ran the PCR reads through MiXCR, one entry per CDR3 protein. The table includes 85,000 to 120,000 distinct CDR3 sequences, under 9% detected once. The sample in question was PBMCs, obtained before TCRalphabeta/CD19-depleted stem cell transplant. This sequence originates from a boy younger than 10 with acute lymphoblastic leukemia, due to receive a stem cell transplant. The chain carries TRBV12-3 or TRBV12-4 and TRBJ2-3; 8 bases match TRBD2. CDR3 region: CASSTGGAPDTQYF. CDR3 nucleotide sequence: TGTGCCAGCAGTACCGGGGGGGCCCCAGATACGCAGTATTTT.